The sample holds a few counts of the clone carrying this T cell receptor (beta chain). The antigen remains unidentified. The sample comes from a study of identical twins. Study findings and constraints: Abundant cord blood beta clonotypes carried fewer insertions; memory repertoires showed none. It was out-of-frame TCR alpha sharing in monozygotic twins that models underestimated.

All donors were healthy, and all were Caucasian. cDNA molecules carried unique molecular identifiers, and template switching added a universal primer site. MiXCR was run by TCRdb on the 5' RACE reads, yielding one entry per CDR3 protein. The sample consists of more than 350,000 distinct CDR3 sequences, approximately 8.7% of them appearing once. Germline CDR1 is SGHVS and CDR2 is FNYEAQ. The V segment lost 4 bases and the J segment 0 bases; nucleotides outside the gene matches: 6. The CDR3 is made up of 16 amino acids. The rearrangement links TRBV7-6 to TRBJ2-3, with 8 nucleotides matching TRBD2. Sample: naive T cells sorted from blood. This sequence originates from a woman between 45 and 60 years old in good health. CDR3 in amino acids: CASSSKTSASTDTQYF. As DNA, the CDR3 is TGTGCCAGCAGCTCAAAGACTAGCGCTAGCACAGATACGCAGTATTTT.